This record concerns one TCR beta chain sequence. Antigen: not known. With 5 bases clipped from V and 3 bases from J, the junction kept 8 bases outside the gene matches. Germline V lookup: CDR1 LNHDA, CDR2 SQIVND (reference sequence). The CDR3 has 15 residues. The data stem from a study of T cell repertoires in cytomegalovirus infection. Study-wide findings and caveats: CMV-specific TCR beta clonotypes restricted by HLA-C dominated the ex vivo response.

TCRdb reanalysed the reads using MiXCR and keeps one entry per CDR3 protein. Of 900,000 to 950,000 distinct CDR3 sequences in the sample, 31% are singletons; the top ten hold roughly 13%. The sample here was cultured CD8+ T cells from PBMCs, taken from culture after CMV antigen stimulation. V usage is TRBV19 and J usage is TRBJ1-2; TRBD1 aligns across 8 bases. The sequence was obtained from a human donor in good health (CMV status not recorded). Some clones in this sample may be carry-over from other donors' samples. The CDR3 nucleotides are TGTGCCAGTAGTTCCCCCGACAGGGGTGACTATGGCTACACCTTC. It specifies CASSSPDRGDYGYTF.